This T cell receptor beta chain was captured by sequencing in a study of blood T cell repertoires in COVID-19. The wider study: Sites across the United States, Italy and Spain contributed samples from acute and convalescent COVID-19. T cells, B-cell-depleted T cells, or PBMCs supplied cDNA or gDNA.

Germline V gene lookup returns CDR1 SNHLY and CDR2 FYNNEI. V lost 7 bases to trimming and J lost 6 bases; unmatched junction nucleotides: 15. The CDR3 totals 16 residues. In the authors' methods: Counts of nucleated cells, estimated from reference gene primer amplification, were obtained. Profiled with immunoSEQ multiplex PCR; TCRdb holds only in-frame clones, not every one. The V and J calls and the clone size are those of that table, but D and trimming were determined from the DNA. The sample records roughly 220,000 clones, about 80% being singletons. The sample consisted of peripheral blood. V is TRBV2 and J is TRBJ2-1, with TRBD2 matching over 7 bases. This TCR derives from a woman in her twenties or thirties who had recovered from COVID-19. The CDR3 reads CASTPRGEEASNEQFF. In DNA form, the CDR3 reads TGTGCCAGCACCCCCCGGGGGGAGGAGGCGAGCAATGAGCAGTTCTTC.